The source of this T cell receptor (beta chain) is a study of blood T cell repertoires in COVID-19. The wider study: COVID-19 samples, acute and convalescent, were from the United States, Italy and Spain. PBMCs, B-cell-depleted T cells, or T cells were the source of the cDNA or gDNA that made up the material.

CDR3 length equals 17 residues. V dropped 3 bases and J dropped 7; count of bases not matched to a gene: 15. Per germline, CDR1 ENHRY and CDR2 SYGVKD. This clone was recorded once. Original data processing: The assay estimated nucleated cells by amplifying reference gene primers. Only in-frame clones appear in the TCRdb table, and some are missing; sequencing was by immunoSEQ multiplex PCR. That table is the source of V, J and clone size, and D and trimming were worked out from the DNA. The sample carries about 410,000 clones, about nine tenths recorded once. The source material was peripheral blood. This sequence was found in a woman aged 25-40 years with active or convalescent COVID-19. V and J are TRBV10-3 and TRBJ2-1; TRBD1 agrees at 7 bases. The chain's CDR3 is CAISENPPGQAKNEQFF. The CDR3 coding sequence is TGTGCCATCAGTGAAAATCCCCCCGGACAGGCAAAAAATGAGCAGTTCTTC.